This T cell receptor (beta chain) was sequenced for a study of cytomegalovirus exposure and HLA in healthy donors. V lost 0 bases and J lost 6; bases outside the gene matches: 8. This CDR3 comprises 16 residues. CDR1 and CDR2 (germline): SGHRS, YFSETQ. A word on this clone: Its antigen is as yet unknown.

Overall study results and limits: The study flagged around 150 TCR beta chains as cytomegalovirus-associated. Presence/absence analysis assumed near-uniform sequencing depth across donors.

PCR primers comprised 60 Vbeta and 13 Jbeta primers. TCRdb keeps only in-frame clones here, not all; method: immunoSEQ multiplex PCR. Among over 90,000 clones, 75% to 90% were seen once, and the ten largest hold 2% to 3%. This TCR came from a man between 40 and 49 years old in good health and CMV-seronegative. The sequenced material came from PBMCs. V usage is TRBV5-1 and J usage is TRBJ2-1; 8 bases align to TRBD1. For the CDR3, the DNA is TGCGCCAGCAGCTTGGATTTTGGACAGGGTTCCAATGAGCAGTTCTTC. It encodes CASSLDFGQGSNEQFF.